The sequence of this T cell receptor (beta chain) was determined in a study of blood T cell repertoires in COVID-19. The length of the CDR3 is 12 residues. With 8 bases removed from V and 2 bases from J, the gap between germline ends came to 8 bases. The germline gives CDR1 KGHDR, CDR2 SFDVKD. Repertoires were generated with immunoSEQ multiplex PCR, while TCRdb's copy carries only in-frame clones and drops some. Found here are approximately 290,000 clones, 80% to 85% of them singletons; the top ten hold around a sixth. Sequencing was carried out using peripheral blood. The J gene is TRBJ1-1, the V gene TRBV24-1; tentatively, D is TRBD1 (5 bases). This TCR came from a person in their 70s with COVID-19, enrolled during active disease. CDR3 nucleotide sequence: TGTGCCACCAATGGGGCCAACACTGAAGCTTTCTTT. Translated, it gives CATNGANTEAFF.